These 3 T cell receptor beta chains were all obtained from the same sample, sequenced in a study of blood T cell repertoires in COVID-19. Clones were sequenced by immunoSEQ multiplex PCR, and TCRdb holds only the in-frame ones, with some missing. The table records approximately 220,000 clones, roughly 89% of them present only once. Sequencing was carried out using PBMCs or T cells enriched from blood (not recorded which). The receptors here all came from a woman in her 30s with acute COVID-19.

The chain recombines TRBV5-1 with TRBJ2-7, with TRBD1 matching 7 bases. The CDR3 has 15 amino acids. CDR1 and CDR2 from the germline V gene are SGHRS and YFSETQ. Germline trimming cut 2 bases from V and 6 bases from J; bases unmatched to any gene: 11. The CDR3 sequence is CASSFRPGTECEQYF. The CDR3 DNA reads TGCGCCAGCAGCTTCCGTCCCGGGACAGAGTGCGAGCAGTACTTC.

The chain joins TRBV4-3 to TRBJ1-2; 9 nucleotides match TRBD1. This CDR3 has 16 residues. V was clipped by 4 bases and J by 8 bases; unmatched bases: 14. CDR1 and CDR2 from the germline V gene are LGHNA and YSLEER. For the CDR3, the DNA is TGCGCCAGCAGCCCGGGGGCAACAGGGGGCTTGTTGGGCTACACCTTC. It yields the protein CASSPGATGGLLGYTF.

This chain links TRBV2 with TRBJ1-2; a weak D match, TRBD1 (5 bases). Germline V gene lookup returns CDR1 SNHLY and CDR2 FYNNEI. V was shortened by 10 bases and J by 2 bases, with 14 bases between the two germline ends. The CDR3 is made up of 13 amino acids. The CDR3 nucleotides are TGTGCCACCCTTACCGCAGGGAACTATGGCTACACCTTC. Translating gives CATLTAGNYGYTF.